This T cell receptor (beta chain) emerged from a study of shared clonotypes between healthy human individuals. Regarding the study as a whole: Several donors held about 5% of naive CD4 clonotypes in common.

To note about this clone: What it binds is unknown.

The V end was cut by 3 bases, the J end by 3 bases, with 17 bases between. CDR3 size: 16 residues. Germline loops: CDR1 SEHNR, CDR2 FQNEAQ (reference sequence). CD45RO-negative, CCR7-positively selected cells formed the naive CD8 fraction, excluding terminally differentiated effector memory CD45RA+ cells. None of the donors, who were healthy HIV-negative adults, had recently had acute infections or vaccinations. The data were produced by immunoSEQ multiplex PCR, yet TCRdb's version contains in-frame clones alone and is incomplete. This sample has millions of clones, with 85% to 95% found just once. The V gene is TRBV7-9, the J gene TRBJ2-5, with D uncertain. Source material: naive CD8+ T cells sorted from blood. The receptor comes from a man aged 18 to 29 in good health. The CDR3 here is CASSFPVGSEEETQYF. The CDR3, as DNA: TGTGCCAGCAGCTTCCCGGTCGGTAGTGAAGAAGAGACCCAGTACTTC.